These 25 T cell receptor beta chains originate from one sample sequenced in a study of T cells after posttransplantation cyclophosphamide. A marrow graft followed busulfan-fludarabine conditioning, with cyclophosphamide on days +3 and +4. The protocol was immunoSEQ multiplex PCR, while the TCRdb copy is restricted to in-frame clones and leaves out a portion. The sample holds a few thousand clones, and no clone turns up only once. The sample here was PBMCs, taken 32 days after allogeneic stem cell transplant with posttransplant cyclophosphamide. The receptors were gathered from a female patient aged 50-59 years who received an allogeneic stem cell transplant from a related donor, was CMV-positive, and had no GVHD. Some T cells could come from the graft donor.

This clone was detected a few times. CDR3 nucleotides: TGCGCCAGCAGCCCGGACAGGACAAATTCACCCCTCCACTTT. This translates into CASSPDRTNSPLHF. The rearrangement links TRBV5-1 to TRBJ1-6; 7 bases are shared with TRBD1. Germline V gives CDR1 SGHRS, CDR2 YFSETQ. The CDR3 extends over 14 amino acids. V lost 4 bases and J lost 7; bases outside the gene matches: 5.

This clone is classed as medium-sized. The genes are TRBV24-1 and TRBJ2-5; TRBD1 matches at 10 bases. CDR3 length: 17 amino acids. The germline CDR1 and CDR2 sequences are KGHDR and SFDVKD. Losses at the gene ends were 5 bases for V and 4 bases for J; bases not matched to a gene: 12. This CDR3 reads CATSGDRGRGRGETQYF. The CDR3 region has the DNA TGTGCCACCAGTGGAGACAGGGGGCGCGGACGGGGAGAGACCCAGTACTTC.

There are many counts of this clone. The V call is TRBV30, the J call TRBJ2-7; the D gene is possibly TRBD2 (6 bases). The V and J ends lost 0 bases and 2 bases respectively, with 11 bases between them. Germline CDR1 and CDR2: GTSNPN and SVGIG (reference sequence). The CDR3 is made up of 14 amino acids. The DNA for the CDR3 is TGTGCCTGGAGTGTAGGGACTCCTCCCTACGAGCAGTACTTC. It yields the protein CAWSVGTPPYEQYF.

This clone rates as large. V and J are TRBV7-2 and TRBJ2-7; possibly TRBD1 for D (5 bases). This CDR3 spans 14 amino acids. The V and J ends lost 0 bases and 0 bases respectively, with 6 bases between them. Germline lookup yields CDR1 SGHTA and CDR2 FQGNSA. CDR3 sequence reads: CASSLAGRSYEQYF. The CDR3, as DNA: TGTGCCAGCAGCTTAGCGGGGCGCTCCTACGAGCAGTACTTC.

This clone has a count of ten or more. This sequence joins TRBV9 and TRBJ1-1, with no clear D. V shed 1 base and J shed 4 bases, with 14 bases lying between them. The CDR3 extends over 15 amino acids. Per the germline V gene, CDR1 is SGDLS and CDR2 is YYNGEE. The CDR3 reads CASSVSLPRGTEAFF. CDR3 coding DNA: TGTGCCAGCAGCGTATCGCTCCCCCGGGGCACTGAAGCTTTCTTT.

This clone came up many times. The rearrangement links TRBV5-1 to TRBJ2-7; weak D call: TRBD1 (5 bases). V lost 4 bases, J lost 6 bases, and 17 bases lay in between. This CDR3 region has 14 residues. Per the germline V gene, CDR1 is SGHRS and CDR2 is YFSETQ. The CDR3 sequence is CASSPTPGPGEQYF. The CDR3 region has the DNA TGCGCCAGCAGCCCGACCCCAGGGCCAGGCGAGCAGTACTTC.

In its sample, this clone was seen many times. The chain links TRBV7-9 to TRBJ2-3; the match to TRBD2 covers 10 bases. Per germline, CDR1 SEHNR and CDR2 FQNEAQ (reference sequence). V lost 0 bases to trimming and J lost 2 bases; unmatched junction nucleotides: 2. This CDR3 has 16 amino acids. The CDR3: CASSLATSGDTDTQYF. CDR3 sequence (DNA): TGTGCCAGCAGCTTAGCCACTAGCGGGGACACAGATACGCAGTATTTT.

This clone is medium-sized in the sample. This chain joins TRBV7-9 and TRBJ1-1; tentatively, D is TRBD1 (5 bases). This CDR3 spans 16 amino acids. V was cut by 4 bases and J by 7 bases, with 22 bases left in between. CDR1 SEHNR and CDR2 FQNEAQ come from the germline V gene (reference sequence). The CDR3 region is CASSSYLGADIREAFF. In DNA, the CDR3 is TGTGCCAGCAGCTCCTATCTCGGCGCGGACATCCGTGAAGCTTTCTTT.

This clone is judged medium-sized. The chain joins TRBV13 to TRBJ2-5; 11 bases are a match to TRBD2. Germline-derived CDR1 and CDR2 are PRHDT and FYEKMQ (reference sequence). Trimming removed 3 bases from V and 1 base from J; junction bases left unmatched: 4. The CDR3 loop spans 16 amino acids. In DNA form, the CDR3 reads TGTGCCAGCAGCTTGCGACTAGCGGGGACCCAAGAGACCCAGTACTTC. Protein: CASSLRLAGTQETQYF.

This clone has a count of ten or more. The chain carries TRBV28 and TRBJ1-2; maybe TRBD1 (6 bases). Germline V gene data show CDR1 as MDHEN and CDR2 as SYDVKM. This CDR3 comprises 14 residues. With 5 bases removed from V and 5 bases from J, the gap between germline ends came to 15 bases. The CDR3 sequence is CASSPTSGEYGYTF. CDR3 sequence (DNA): TGTGCCAGCAGTCCAACCTCAGGGGAATATGGCTACACCTTC.

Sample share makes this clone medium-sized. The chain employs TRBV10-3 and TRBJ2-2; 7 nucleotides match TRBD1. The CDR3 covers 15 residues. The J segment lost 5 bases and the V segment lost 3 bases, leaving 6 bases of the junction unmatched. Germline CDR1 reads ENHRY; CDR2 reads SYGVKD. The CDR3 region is CAISEMGQQTGELFF. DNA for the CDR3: TGTGCCATCAGTGAAATGGGACAGCAGACCGGGGAGCTGTTTTTT.

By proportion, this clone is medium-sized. CDR3 sequence (DNA): TGTGCCATCAAGAGAGCGGACAATGAGCAGTTCTTC. Its protein is CAIKRADNEQFF. J is TRBJ2-1 and V is TRBV10-3; weak D call: TRBD2 (5 bases). The CDR3 has 12 amino acids. CDR1 is ENHRY, CDR2 SYGVKD, per germline. V lost 7 bases, J lost 5 bases, and 9 bases lay in between.

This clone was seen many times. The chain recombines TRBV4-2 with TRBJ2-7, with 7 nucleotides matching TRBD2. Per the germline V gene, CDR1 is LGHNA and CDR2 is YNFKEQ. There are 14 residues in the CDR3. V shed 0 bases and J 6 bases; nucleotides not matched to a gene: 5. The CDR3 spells CASSQEGRGGEQYF. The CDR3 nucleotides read TGTGCCAGCAGCCAAGAAGGGCGCGGGGGCGAGCAGTACTTC.

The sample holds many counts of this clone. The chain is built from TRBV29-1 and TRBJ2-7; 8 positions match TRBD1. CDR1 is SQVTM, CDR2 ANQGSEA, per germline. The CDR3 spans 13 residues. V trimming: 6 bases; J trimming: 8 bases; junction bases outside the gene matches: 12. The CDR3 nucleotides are TGCAGCGTAATAATCGGACAGGGAGGACAGCAGTACTTC. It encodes CSVIIGQGGQQYF.

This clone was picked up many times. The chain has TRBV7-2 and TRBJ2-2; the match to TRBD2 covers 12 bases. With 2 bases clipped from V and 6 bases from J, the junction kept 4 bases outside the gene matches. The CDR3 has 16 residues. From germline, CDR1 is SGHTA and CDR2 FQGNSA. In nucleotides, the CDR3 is TGTGCCAGCAGCTTACTAGCGGGAGGGTCCGCCGGGGAGCTGTTTTTT. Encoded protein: CASSLLAGGSAGELFF.

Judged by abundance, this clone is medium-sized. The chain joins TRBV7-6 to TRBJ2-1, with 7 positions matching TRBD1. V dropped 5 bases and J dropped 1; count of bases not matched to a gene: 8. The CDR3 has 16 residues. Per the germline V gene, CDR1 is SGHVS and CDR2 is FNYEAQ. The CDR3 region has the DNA TGTGCCAGCAGCGCACGACCGGGACAGTCCTACAATGAGCAGTTCTTC. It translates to CASSARPGQSYNEQFF.

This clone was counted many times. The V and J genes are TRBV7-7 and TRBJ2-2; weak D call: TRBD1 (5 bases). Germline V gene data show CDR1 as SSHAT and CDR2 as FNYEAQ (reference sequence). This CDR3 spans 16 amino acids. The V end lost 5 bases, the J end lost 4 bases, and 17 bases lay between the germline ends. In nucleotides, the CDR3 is TGTGCCAGCAGCAATGAAGTTGGCAGGGTCACCGGGGAGCTGTTTTTT. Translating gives CASSNEVGRVTGELFF.

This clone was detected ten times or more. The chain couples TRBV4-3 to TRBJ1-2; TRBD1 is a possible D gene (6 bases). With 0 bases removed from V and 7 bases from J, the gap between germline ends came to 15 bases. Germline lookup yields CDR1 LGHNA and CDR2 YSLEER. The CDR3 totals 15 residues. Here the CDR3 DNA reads TGCGCCAGCAGCCAAGACCTGATGGGGGCGAGTGGCTACACCTTC. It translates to CASSQDLMGASGYTF.

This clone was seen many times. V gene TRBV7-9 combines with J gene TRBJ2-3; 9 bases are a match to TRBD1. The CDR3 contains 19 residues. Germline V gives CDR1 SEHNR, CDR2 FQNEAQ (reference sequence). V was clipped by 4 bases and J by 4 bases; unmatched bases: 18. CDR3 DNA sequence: TGTGCCAGCAGCTCCCTAGAACACCGGGACAGGGAGCTTCCAGATACGCAGTATTTT. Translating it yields CASSSLEHRDRELPDTQYF.

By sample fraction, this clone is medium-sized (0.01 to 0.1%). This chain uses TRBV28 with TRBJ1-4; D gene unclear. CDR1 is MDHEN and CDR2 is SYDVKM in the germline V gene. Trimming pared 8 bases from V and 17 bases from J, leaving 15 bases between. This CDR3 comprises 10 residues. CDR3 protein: CASGQAPPFF. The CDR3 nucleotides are TGTGCCAGCGGCCAGGCGCCTCCTTTTTTT.

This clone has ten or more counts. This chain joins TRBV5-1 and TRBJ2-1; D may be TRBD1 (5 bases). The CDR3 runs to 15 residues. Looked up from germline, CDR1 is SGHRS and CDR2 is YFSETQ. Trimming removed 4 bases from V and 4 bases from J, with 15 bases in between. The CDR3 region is CASSPLTDNYNEQFF. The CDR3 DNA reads TGCGCCAGCAGCCCTCTCACGGACAATTACAATGAGCAGTTCTTC.

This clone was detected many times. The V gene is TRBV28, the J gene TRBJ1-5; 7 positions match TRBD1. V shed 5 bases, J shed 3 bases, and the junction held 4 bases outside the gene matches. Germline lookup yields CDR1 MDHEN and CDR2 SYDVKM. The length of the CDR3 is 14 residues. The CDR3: CASSPTGDNQPQHF. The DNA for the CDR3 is TGTGCCAGCAGTCCCACAGGGGACAATCAGCCCCAGCATTTT.

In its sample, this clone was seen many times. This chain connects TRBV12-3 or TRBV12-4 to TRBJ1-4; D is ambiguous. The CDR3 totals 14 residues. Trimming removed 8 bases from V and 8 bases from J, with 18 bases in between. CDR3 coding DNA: TGTGCCAGCGGCCCGAGGGCAGAGGAGGAAAAACTGTTTTTT. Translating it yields CASGPRAEEEKLFF.

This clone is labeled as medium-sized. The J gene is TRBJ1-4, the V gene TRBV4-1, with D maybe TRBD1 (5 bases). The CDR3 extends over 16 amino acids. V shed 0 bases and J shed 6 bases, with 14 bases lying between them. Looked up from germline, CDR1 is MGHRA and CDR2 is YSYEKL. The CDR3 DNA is TGCGCCAGCAGCCAAGATCAAAGGGGATTACATGAAAAACTGTTTTTT. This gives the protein CASSQDQRGLHEKLFF.

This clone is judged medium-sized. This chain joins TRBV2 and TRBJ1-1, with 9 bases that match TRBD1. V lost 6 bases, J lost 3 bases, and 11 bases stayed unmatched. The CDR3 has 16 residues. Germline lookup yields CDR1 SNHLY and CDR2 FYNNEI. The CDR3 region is CASRNTGTGLHTEAFF. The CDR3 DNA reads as TGTGCCAGCAGAAATACCGGGACAGGGTTGCACACTGAAGCTTTCTTT.